The rows below give T cell receptor beta chains drawn from one sample of a study of blood T cell repertoires in COVID-19. Assay used: immunoSEQ multiplex PCR; TCRdb lists only in-frame clones, some missing. The table records about 170,000 clones, roughly 84% of them present only once. Sequenced sample: peripheral blood. The receptors originated from a man in his 70s with active or convalescent COVID-19. Both conserved end residues are part of each CDR3. The size entry is marked missing in some rows and otherwise reads once, few, many or a size class.

cdr3_aa: CASSQDHMGTGKNGYTF
v_call: TRBV4-3
clone_size: .
j_call: TRBJ1-2

cdr3_aa: CASSVTSGHNEQFF
v_call: TRBV9
clone_size: .
j_call: TRBJ2-1

cdr3_aa: CASSEGQGAFGYTF
v_call: TRBV2
clone_size: .
j_call: TRBJ1-2

cdr3_aa: CASSRLAGGTDTQYF
v_call: TRBV25-1
clone_size: .
j_call: TRBJ2-3

cdr3_aa: CAISLGQGNQPQHF
v_call: TRBV10-3
clone_size: once
j_call: TRBJ1-5

cdr3_aa: CAVNRDRGYCEQYF
v_call: TRBV15
clone_size: .
j_call: TRBJ2-7

cdr3_aa: CASKDRGLSTEAFF
v_call: TRBV6-5
clone_size: .
j_call: TRBJ1-1

cdr3_aa: CASSWRGSDEKLFF
v_call: TRBV11-2
clone_size: .
j_call: TRBJ1-4

cdr3_aa: CASMAYSGNTIYF
v_call: TRBV28
clone_size: once
j_call: TRBJ1-3

cdr3_aa: CASSSQGIGELFF
v_call: TRBV5-4
clone_size: .
j_call: TRBJ2-2

cdr3_aa: CASSSDRGYSPLHF
v_call: TRBV13
clone_size: .
j_call: TRBJ1-6

cdr3_aa: CATSDLGGTGELFF
v_call: TRBV24-1
clone_size: once
j_call: TRBJ2-2

cdr3_aa: CASSVAAGAGETQYF
v_call: TRBV9
clone_size: .
j_call: TRBJ2-5

cdr3_aa: CASSEPRSGRAFSEQFF
v_call: TRBV9
clone_size: .
j_call: TRBJ2-1

cdr3_aa: CASSLDLTSGSTQYF
v_call: TRBV11-2
clone_size: .
j_call: TRBJ2-3

cdr3_aa: CASSEPREWGRNSPLHF
v_call: TRBV6-1
clone_size: .
j_call: TRBJ1-6

cdr3_aa: CASSLGPPSGTETQYF
v_call: TRBV5-1
clone_size: .
j_call: TRBJ2-5

cdr3_aa: CASSGGGNQPQHF
v_call: TRBV30
clone_size: .
j_call: TRBJ1-5

cdr3_aa: CATSRVGQGTHQETQYF
v_call: TRBV15
clone_size: .
j_call: TRBJ2-5

cdr3_aa: CASRDRGNGELFF
v_call: TRBV7-2
clone_size: .
j_call: TRBJ2-2

cdr3_aa: CASSERVRGYGYTF
v_call: TRBV10-2
clone_size: .
j_call: TRBJ1-2

cdr3_aa: CASRDGQGLTEAFF
v_call: TRBV10-2
clone_size: .
j_call: TRBJ1-1

cdr3_aa: CASSYSAGELFF
v_call: TRBV7-9
clone_size: .
j_call: TRBJ2-2

cdr3_aa: CASSERGTANTEAFF
v_call: TRBV6-1
clone_size: .
j_call: TRBJ1-1

cdr3_aa: CASSRPPGSEQYF
v_call: TRBV11-2
clone_size: few
j_call: TRBJ2-7

cdr3_aa: CSVFRDTPMGEQYF
v_call: TRBV29-1
clone_size: .
j_call: TRBJ2-7

cdr3_aa: CASNSGGLQNEEKLFF
v_call: TRBV19
clone_size: .
j_call: TRBJ1-4

cdr3_aa: CAISESQTGFGYTF
v_call: TRBV10-3
clone_size: .
j_call: TRBJ1-2

cdr3_aa: CASRLGTGGTEAFF
v_call: TRBV7-2
clone_size: few
j_call: TRBJ1-1

cdr3_aa: CASSGTAPWYEAFF
v_call: TRBV19
clone_size: .
j_call: TRBJ1-1

cdr3_aa: CASSSGQDATNEKLFF
v_call: TRBV5-1
clone_size: .
j_call: TRBJ1-4

cdr3_aa: CASSGDRGQETQYF
v_call: TRBV5-1
clone_size: .
j_call: TRBJ2-5

cdr3_aa: CASSLVAAESGELFF
v_call: TRBV7-9
clone_size: .
j_call: TRBJ2-2

cdr3_aa: CASSRAGSLYEQYF
v_call: TRBV19
clone_size: many
j_call: TRBJ2-7

cdr3_aa: CSASGRVMFF
v_call: TRBV20-1
clone_size: .
j_call: TRBJ2-1

cdr3_aa: CASSPGGMAYEQYF
v_call: TRBV18
clone_size: .
j_call: TRBJ2-7

cdr3_aa: CASSQGRLAGGYGTDTQYF
v_call: TRBV14
clone_size: .
j_call: TRBJ2-3

cdr3_aa: CASSRGISYEQYF
v_call: TRBV13
clone_size: .
j_call: TRBJ2-7

cdr3_aa: CASSPRGLIAKNIQYF
v_call: TRBV27
clone_size: .
j_call: TRBJ2-4

cdr3_aa: CASSLTSTSNPYF
v_call: TRBV5-1
clone_size: .
j_call: TRBJ2-7

cdr3_aa: CASHGGRDGQPQHF
v_call: TRBV18
clone_size: .
j_call: TRBJ1-5

cdr3_aa: CASRTDYDEAFF
v_call: TRBV28
clone_size: .
j_call: TRBJ1-1

cdr3_aa: CASSPQRVDEQYF
v_call: TRBV18
clone_size: .
j_call: TRBJ2-7

cdr3_aa: CASSTDRGSTNEKLFF
v_call: TRBV19
clone_size: .
j_call: TRBJ1-4

cdr3_aa: CAWSRQAQETQYF
v_call: TRBV30
clone_size: .
j_call: TRBJ2-5

cdr3_aa: CASSQADLNTEAFF
v_call: TRBV4-3
clone_size: .
j_call: TRBJ1-1

cdr3_aa: CASSKTGRSNQPQHF
v_call: TRBV19
clone_size: few
j_call: TRBJ1-5

cdr3_aa: CASSSQVNTGELFF
v_call: TRBV19
clone_size: .
j_call: TRBJ2-2

cdr3_aa: CASSLGLGVGGTDTQYF
v_call: TRBV28
clone_size: .
j_call: TRBJ2-3

cdr3_aa: CASSFSGSNREETQYF
v_call: TRBV5-1
clone_size: .
j_call: TRBJ2-5

cdr3_aa: CASSSQTGGSETQYF
v_call: TRBV5-1
clone_size: .
j_call: TRBJ2-5

cdr3_aa: CASSPTVQQETQYF
v_call: TRBV18
clone_size: .
j_call: TRBJ2-5

cdr3_aa: CASTNAGSKATGELFF
v_call: TRBV18
clone_size: .
j_call: TRBJ2-2

cdr3_aa: CASSILFGNYEQYF
v_call: TRBV19
clone_size: .
j_call: TRBJ2-7

cdr3_aa: CASRQESGYTF
v_call: TRBV2
clone_size: .
j_call: TRBJ1-2

cdr3_aa: CASSLTGNTFHNEQFF
v_call: TRBV7-2
clone_size: .
j_call: TRBJ2-1